This TCR beta chain was found in a study of blood T cell repertoires in COVID-19. At the level of the study: Sample material is recorded as cDNA or gDNA derived from T cells, B-cell-depleted T cells, or PBMCs.

This clone was seen a handful of times. Measured with immunoSEQ multiplex PCR; TCRdb has only the in-frame clones, and not every one. The repertoire holds 160,000 or so clones, with approximately 87% as singletons. The CDR3 is made up of 16 amino acids. The J segment lost 6 bases and the V segment lost 3 bases, leaving 8 bases of the junction unmatched. CDR1 MDHEN and CDR2 SYDVKM come from the germline V gene. The V and J genes are TRBV28 and TRBJ2-1; 10 nucleotides match TRBD1. The source is a woman aged 70-85 years with acute or convalescent COVID-19. Source material: peripheral blood. CDR3 nucleotide sequence: TGTGCCAGCAGTTTGGGACAGGGGAGGATCCGCAATGAGCAGTTCTTC. Amino acid sequence: CASSLGQGRIRNEQFF.